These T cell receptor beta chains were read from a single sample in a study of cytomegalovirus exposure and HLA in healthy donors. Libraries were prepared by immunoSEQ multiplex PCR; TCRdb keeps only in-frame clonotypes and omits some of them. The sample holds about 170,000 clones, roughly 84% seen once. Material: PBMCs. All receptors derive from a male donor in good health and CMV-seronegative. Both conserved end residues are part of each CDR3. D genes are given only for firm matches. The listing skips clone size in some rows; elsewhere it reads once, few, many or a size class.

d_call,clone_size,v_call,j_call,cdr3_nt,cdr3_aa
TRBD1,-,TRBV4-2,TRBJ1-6,TGTGCCAGCAGCCAAGAGGTTGGACAGGGCGCTTCACCCCTCCACTTT,CASSQEVGQGASPLHF
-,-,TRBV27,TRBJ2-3,TGTGCCAGCAGTTTAGCGCGGACAGATACGCAGTATTTT,CASSLARTDTQYF
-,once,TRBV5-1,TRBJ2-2,TGCGCCAGCAGCTTGGACAGGAGAAACACCGGGGAGCTGTTTTTT,CASSLDRRNTGELFF
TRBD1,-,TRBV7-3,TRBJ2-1,TGTGCCAGCAGCCCGAACCAGGGGGCTAACACATACAATAAGCAGTTCTTC,CASSPNQGANTYNKQFF
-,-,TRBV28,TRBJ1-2,TGTGCCAGCAACCTGCAGGGTTATGGCTACACCTTC,CASNLQGYGYTF
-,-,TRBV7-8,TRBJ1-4,TGTGCCAGCAGCCTACAGGGAACTAATGAAAAACTGTTTTTT,CASSLQGTNEKLFF
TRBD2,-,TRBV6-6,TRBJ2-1,TGTGCCAGCAGCCCTAGCGGGACCTTCGAAGAGGAGCAGTTCTTC,CASSPSGTFEEEQFF
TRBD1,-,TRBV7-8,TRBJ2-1,TGTGCCAGCAGTCGAACGGCAGGGGGCAGGGACAATGAGCAGTTCTTC,CASSRTAGGRDNEQFF
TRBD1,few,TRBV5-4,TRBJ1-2,TGTGCCAGCAGCTTGGCTGGTGGACAGGGGGGTAACTATGGCTACACCTTC,CASSLAGGQGGNYGYTF
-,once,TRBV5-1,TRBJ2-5,TGCGCCAGCAGGCACCTGGACAGCCAAGAGACCCAGTACTTC,CASRHLDSQETQYF
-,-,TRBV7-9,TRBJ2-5,TGTGCCAGCAGCTTAGACCTCCGGGAAGAGACCCAGTACTTC,CASSLDLREETQYF
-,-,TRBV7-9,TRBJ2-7,TGTTCCTGGGACATCCGAGGCTACGAGCAGTACTTC,CSWDIRGYEQYF
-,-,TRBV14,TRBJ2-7,TGTGCCAGCAGACAGGGCGTATATTACGAGCAGTACTTC,CASRQGVYYEQYF
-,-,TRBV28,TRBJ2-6,TGTGCCAGCAGTTTTCGGGGAGGTCTCTCTGGGGCCAACGTCCTGACTTTC,CASSFRGGLSGANVLTF
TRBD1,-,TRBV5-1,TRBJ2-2,TGCGCCAGCAGCCCCCGGGACAGGGGCCGACTAGCGAACACCGGGGAGCTGTTTTTT,CASSPRDRGRLANTGELFF
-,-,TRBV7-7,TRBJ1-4,TGTGCCAGCAGTAAAGGGGAGGCTAATGAAGAACTGTTTTTT,CASSKGEANEELFF
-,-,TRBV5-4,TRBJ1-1,TGTGCCACGGGGTTGGGCGGCACTGAAGCTTTCTTT,CATGLGGTEAFF
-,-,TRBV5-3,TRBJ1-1,TGTGCCAGAAGCTTGAGTCTGGCCAAAGTGGGCCAGAACACTGAAGCTTTCTTT,CARSLSLAKVGQNTEAFF
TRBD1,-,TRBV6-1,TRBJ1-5,TGTGCCAGCAGGTGGGACAGGGGGTATCAGCCCCAGCATTTT,CASRWDRGYQPQHF
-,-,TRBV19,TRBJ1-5,TGTGCCGCTACGCGGGACCACAATCAGCCCCAGCATTTT,CAATRDHNQPQHF
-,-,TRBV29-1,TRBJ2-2,TGCAGCACCCGGCTGGAGTCCGGGGAGCTGTTTTTT,CSTRLESGELFF
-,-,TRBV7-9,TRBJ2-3,TGTGCCAGCAGCTTAGCCCTAGCGTTCCCAGATACGCAGTATTTT,CASSLALAFPDTQYF
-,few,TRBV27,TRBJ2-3,TGTGCCAGCAGTTTCTCCCACTATATCACAGATACGCAGTATTTT,CASSFSHYITDTQYF
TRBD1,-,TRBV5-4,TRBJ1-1,TGTGCCAGTCTACCAGGGGGACGCCAACCTGAAGCTTTCTTT,CASLPGGRQPEAFF
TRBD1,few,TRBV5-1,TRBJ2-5,TGCGCCAGCAGCTTGGCGGGACAGGGAGACGAGACCCAGTACTTC,CASSLAGQGDETQYF
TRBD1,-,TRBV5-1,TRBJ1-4,TGCGCCAGCAGCTTAGGCCCCGGGACAGGCAATGAAAAACTGTTTTTT,CASSLGPGTGNEKLFF
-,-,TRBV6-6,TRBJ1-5,TGTGCCAGCAGCCGGATCAGGGGTAATCAGCCCCAGCATTTT,CASSRIRGNQPQHF
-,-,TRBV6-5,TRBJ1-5,TGTGCCAGCAGTTATCAGGGAAATCAGCCCCAGCATTTT,CASSYQGNQPQHF
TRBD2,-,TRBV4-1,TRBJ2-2,TGCGCCAGCAGCCAAGTTAGGGAGGTTAGCGGGAGGACGGTCGGGGAGCTGTTTTTT,CASSQVREVSGRTVGELFF
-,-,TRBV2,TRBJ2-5,TGTGCCAGCAGTCGGGGGTATCAAGAGACCCAGTACTTC,CASSRGYQETQYF
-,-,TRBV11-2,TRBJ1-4,TGTGCCAGCAGCCTCGGTCAGTGGGGAGAGGATAATGAAAAACTGTTTTTT,CASSLGQWGEDNEKLFF
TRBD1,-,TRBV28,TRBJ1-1,TGTGCCAGCAGTTGGACAGGGCAAAGGGCTTTCTTT,CASSWTGQRAFF
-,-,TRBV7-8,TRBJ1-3,TGTGCCAGCAGCCGAGGGACATCAGGAAACACCATATATTTT,CASSRGTSGNTIYF
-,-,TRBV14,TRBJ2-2,TGTGCCAGCAGCCAAGACCGTGGCATCACCGGGGAGCTGTTTTTT,CASSQDRGITGELFF
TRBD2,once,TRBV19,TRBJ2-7,TGTGCCAGTAGTACTAATAGCGGGAGGGCCTGGTTCGAGCAGTACTTC,CASSTNSGRAWFEQYF
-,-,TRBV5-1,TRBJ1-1,TGCGCCAGCAGCTCGTCCCCCCCAGGCCCGGGAGGGAACACTGAAGCTTTCTTT,CASSSSPPGPGGNTEAFF
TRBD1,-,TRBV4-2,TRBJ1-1,TGTGCCAGCAGCCAGGATACGGGACAGGACACTGAAGCTTTCTTT,CASSQDTGQDTEAFF
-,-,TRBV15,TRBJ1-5,TGTGCCACCGGACCGATGGGGCTTACTCATAGCAATCAGCCCCAGCATTTT,CATGPMGLTHSNQPQHF
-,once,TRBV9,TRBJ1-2,TGTGCCAGCAGCGTAGAGGGACCAGGGGATGGCTACACCTTC,CASSVEGPGDGYTF
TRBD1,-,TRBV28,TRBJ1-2,TGTGCCAGCAGTCACCGGGACAGGGCGGGCTACACCTTC,CASSHRDRAGYTF
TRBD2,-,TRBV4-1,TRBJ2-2,TGCGCCAGCAGCCCATTTGGGGGGGACACCGGGGAGCTGTTTTTT,CASSPFGGDTGELFF
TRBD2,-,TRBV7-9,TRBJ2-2,TGTTCCAGCAGCTTAGCTCTAGCGGGGGTCACCGGGGAGCTGTTTTTT,CSSSLALAGVTGELFF